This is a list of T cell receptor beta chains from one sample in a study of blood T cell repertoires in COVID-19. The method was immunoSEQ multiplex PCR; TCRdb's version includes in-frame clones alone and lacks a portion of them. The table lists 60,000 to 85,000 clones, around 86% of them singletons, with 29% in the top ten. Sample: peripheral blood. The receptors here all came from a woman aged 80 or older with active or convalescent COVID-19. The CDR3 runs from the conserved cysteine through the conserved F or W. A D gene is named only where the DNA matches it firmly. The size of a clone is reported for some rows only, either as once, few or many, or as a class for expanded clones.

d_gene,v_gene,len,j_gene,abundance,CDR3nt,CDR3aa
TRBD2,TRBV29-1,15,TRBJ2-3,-,TGCAGCGTGGACGGGACTAGCGGACACACAGATACGCAGTATTTT,CSVDGTSGHTDTQYF
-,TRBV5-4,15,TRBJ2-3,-,TGTGCCAGCAGCTCCGGACGGACTAGCACAGATACGCAGTATTTT,CASSSGRTSTDTQYF
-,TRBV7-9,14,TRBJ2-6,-,TGTGCCACCCTTCTAGTAACTGGGGCCAACGTCCTGACTTTC,CATLLVTGANVLTF
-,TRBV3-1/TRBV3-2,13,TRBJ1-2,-,TGTGCCAGCAGCCAACAGGGTAGCTATGGCTACACCTTC,CASSQQGSYGYTF
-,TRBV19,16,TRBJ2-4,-,TGTGCCAGTAGTATCTATAGCAGAGTAGCCAAAAACATTCAGTACTTC,CASSIYSRVAKNIQYF
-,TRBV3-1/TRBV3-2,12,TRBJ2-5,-,TGTGCCAGCGAGGCATACCAAGAGACCCAGTACTTC,CASEAYQETQYF
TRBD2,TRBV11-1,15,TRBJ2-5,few,TGTGCCAGCAGGAGGGGACTAGCAGAGAAAGAGACCCAGTACTTC,CASRRGLAEKETQYF
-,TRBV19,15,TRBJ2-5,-,TGTGCCAGTAGCCCCCCAGGGGGGTTTTGGGAGACCCAGTACTTC,CASSPPGGFWETQYF
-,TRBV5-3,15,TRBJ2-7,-,TGTGCCAGATTCCGAAAGCGGGCCTACTCCTACGAGCAGTACTTC,CARFRKRAYSYEQYF
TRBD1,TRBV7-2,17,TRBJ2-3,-,TGTGCCAGCAGCTTAGCCCCGAGGACAGGGAAGCTAGATACGCAGTATTTT,CASSLAPRTGKLDTQYF
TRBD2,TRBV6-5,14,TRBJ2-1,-,TGTGCCAGCAGACTAGCGGGGGGCCGAGAGGAGCAGTTCTTC,CASRLAGGREEQFF
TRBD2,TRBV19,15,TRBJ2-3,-,TGTGCCAGTAGCAGGACTAGCGGGGCCACAGATACGCAGTATTTT,CASSRTSGATDTQYF
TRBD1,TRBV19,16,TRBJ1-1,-,TGTGCCAGTAGTATAGACCCAGGGACAGCGAACACTGAAGCTTTCTTT,CASSIDPGTANTEAFF
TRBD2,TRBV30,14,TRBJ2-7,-,TGTGCCTGGAGACGGACTAGCGGGGGCCGCGGGCAGTACTTC,CAWRRTSGGRGQYF
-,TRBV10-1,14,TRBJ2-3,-,TGCGCCAGCAGTGAGGCAGCGGCTTCAGATACGCAGTATTTT,CASSEAAASDTQYF
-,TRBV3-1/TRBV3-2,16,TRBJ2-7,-,TGTGCCAGCAGCCTAGGTTGGCAGGGGAATTCTTACGAGCAGTACTTC,CASSLGWQGNSYEQYF
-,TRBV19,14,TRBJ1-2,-,TGTGCCAGTAGTATAGGCGGAGGGGAGGATGGCTACACCTTC,CASSIGGGEDGYTF
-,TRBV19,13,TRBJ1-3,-,TGTGCCAGTAAGTGGCCTGCTCTGGACACCATATATTTT,CASKWPALDTIYF
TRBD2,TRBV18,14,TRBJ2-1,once,TGTGCCAGCTCACCGACCCGTGGCGGGGGTGAGCAGTTCTTC,CASSPTRGGGEQFF
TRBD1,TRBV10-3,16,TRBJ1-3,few,TGTGCCATCAGTGAGCTACAGGGGGCTTCTGGAAACACCATATATTTT,CAISELQGASGNTIYF
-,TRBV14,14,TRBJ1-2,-,TGTGCCAGCAGCTGGCGTTTAGGAGGTCGCGGCTACACCTTC,CASSWRLGGRGYTF
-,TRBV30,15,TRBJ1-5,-,TGTGCCTGGAGTCCCCCCGGGAGCGGGAATCAGCCCCAGCATTTT,CAWSPPGSGNQPQHF
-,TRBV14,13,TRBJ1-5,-,TGTGCCAGCAGCCAAGGACAGGTAATGCCCCAGCATTTT,CASSQGQVMPQHF